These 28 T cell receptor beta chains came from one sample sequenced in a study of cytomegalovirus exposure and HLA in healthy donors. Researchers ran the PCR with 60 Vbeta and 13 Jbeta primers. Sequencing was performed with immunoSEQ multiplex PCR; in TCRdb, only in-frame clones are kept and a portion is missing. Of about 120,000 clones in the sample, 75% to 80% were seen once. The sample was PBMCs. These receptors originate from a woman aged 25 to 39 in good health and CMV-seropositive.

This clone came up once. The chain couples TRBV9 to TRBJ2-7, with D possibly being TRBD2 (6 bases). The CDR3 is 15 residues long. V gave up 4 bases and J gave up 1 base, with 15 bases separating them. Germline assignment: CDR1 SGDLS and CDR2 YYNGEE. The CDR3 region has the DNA TGTGCCAGCAGCCCCCTGCGGGATGGATCCTACGAGCAGTACTTC. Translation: CASSPLRDGSYEQYF. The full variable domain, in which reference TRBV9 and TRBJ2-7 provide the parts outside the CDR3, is DSGVTQTPKHLITATGQRVTLRCSPRSGDLSVYWYQQSLDQGLQFLIQYYNGEERAKGNILERFSAQQFPDLHSELNLSSLELGDSALYFCASSPLRDGSYEQYFGPGTRLTVT.

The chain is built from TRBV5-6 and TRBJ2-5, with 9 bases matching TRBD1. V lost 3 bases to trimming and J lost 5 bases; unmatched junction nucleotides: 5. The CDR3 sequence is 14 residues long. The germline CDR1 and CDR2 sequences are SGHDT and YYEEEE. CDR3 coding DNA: TGTGCCAGCAGCTATTTGGACAGGGGTGAGACCCAGTACTTC. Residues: CASSYLDRGETQYF. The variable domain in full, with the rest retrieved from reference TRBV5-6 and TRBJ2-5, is DAGVTQSPTHLIKTRGQQVTLRCSPKSGHDTVSWYQQALGQGPQFIFQYYEEEERQRGNFPDRFSGHQFPNYSSELNVNALLLGDSALYLCASSYLDRGETQYFGPGTRLLVL.

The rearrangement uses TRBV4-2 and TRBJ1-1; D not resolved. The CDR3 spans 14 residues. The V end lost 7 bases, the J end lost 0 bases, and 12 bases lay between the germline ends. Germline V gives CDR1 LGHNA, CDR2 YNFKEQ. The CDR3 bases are TGTGCCAGCACCCTAAGCGGGTTGAACACTGAAGCTTTCTTT. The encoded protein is CASTLSGLNTEAFF.

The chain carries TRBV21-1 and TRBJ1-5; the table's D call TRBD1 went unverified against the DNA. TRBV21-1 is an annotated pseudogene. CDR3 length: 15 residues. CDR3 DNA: TGTGCCAGCATAGGACAGACGAATAGCAATCAGCCCCAGCATTTT. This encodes CASIGQTNSNQPQHF.

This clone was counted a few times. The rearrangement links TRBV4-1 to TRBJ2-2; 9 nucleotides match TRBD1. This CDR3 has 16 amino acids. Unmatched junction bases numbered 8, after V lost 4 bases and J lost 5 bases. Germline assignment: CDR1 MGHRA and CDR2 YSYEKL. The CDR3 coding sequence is TGCGCCAGCAGCCCGGGACAGGGTATGAGGACCGGGGAGCTGTTTTTT. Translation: CASSPGQGMRTGELFF.

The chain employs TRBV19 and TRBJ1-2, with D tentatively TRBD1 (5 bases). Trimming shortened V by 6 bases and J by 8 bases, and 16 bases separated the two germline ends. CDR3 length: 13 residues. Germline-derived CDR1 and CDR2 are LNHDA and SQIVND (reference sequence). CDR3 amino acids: CASSETGSRGYTF. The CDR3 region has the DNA TGTGCCAGTAGCGAAACAGGAAGTCGCGGCTACACCTTC.

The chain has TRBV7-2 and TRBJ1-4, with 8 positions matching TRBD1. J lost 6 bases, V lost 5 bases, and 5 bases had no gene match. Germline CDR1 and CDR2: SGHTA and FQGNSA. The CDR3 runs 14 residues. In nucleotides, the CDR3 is TGTGCCAGCAGCCGGACAGGGATGGATGAAAAACTGTTTTTT. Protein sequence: CASSRTGMDEKLFF.

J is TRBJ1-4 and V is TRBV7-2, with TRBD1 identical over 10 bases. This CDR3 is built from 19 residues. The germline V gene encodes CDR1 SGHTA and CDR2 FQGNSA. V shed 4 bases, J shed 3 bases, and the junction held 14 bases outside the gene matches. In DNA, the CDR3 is TGTGCCAGCAGCTCAGGACAGGGGGGCTCCCGACGGGCTAATGAAAAACTGTTTTTT. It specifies CASSSGQGGSRRANEKLFF.

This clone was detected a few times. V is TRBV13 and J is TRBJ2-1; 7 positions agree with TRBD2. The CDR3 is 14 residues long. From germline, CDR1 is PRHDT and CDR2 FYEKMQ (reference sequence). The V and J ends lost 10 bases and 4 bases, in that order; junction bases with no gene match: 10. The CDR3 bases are TGTGCCACCGCGAGCGGGGACCGATACAATGAGCAGTTCTTC. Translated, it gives CATASGDRYNEQFF. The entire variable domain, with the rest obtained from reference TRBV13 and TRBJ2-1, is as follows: AAGVIQSPRHLIKEKRETATLKCYPIPRHDTVYWYQQGPGQDPQFLISFYEKMQSDKGSIPDRFSAQQFSDYHSELNMSSLELGDSALYFCATASGDRYNEQFFGPGTRLTVL.

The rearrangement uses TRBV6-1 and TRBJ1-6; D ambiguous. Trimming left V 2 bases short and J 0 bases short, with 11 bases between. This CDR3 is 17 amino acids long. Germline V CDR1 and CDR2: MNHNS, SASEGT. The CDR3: CASSERGLSSYNSPLHF. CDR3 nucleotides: TGTGCCAGCAGTGAAAGAGGCTTGAGCTCCTATAATTCACCCCTCCACTTT.

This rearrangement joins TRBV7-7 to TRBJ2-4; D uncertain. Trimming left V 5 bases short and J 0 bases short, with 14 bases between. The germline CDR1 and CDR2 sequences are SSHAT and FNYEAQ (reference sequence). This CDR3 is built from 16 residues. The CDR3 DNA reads TGTGCCAGCAGCCAGCATGGGCCCCTAGCCAAAAACATTCAGTACTTC. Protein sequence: CASSQHGPLAKNIQYF.

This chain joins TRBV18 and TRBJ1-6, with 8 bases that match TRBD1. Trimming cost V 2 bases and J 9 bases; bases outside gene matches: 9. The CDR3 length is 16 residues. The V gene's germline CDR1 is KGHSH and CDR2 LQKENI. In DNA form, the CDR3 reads TGTGCCAGCTCACCAGAGGCTGCAGGGGGCAGTTCACCCCTCCACTTT. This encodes CASSPEAAGGSSPLHF.

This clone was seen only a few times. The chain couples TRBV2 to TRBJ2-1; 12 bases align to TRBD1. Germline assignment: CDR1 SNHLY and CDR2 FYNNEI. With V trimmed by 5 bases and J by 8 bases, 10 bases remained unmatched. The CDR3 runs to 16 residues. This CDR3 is CASSSTGTGGGDEQFF. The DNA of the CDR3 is TGTGCCAGCAGTAGTACCGGGACAGGGGGCGGGGATGAGCAGTTCTTC. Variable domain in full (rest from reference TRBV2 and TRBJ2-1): EPEVTQTPSHQVTQMGQEVILRCVPISNHLYFYWYRQILGQKVEFLVSFYNNEISEKSEIFDDQFSVERPDGSNFTLKIRSTKLEDSAMYFCASSSTGTGGGDEQFFGPGTRLTVL.

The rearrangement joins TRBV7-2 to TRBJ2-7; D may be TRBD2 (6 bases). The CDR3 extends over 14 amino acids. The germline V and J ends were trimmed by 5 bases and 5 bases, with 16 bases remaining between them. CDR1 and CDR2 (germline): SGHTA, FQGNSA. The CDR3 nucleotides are TGTGCCAGCAGCCGCGGAGGGGCCCAAAACGAGCAGTACTTC. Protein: CASSRGGAQNEQYF.

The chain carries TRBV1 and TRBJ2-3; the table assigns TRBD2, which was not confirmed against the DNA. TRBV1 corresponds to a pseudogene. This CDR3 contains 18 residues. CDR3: CTSSQARGGRISTDTQYF. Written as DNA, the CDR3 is TGCACCAGCAGCCAAGCCCGGGGTGGAAGGATAAGCACAGATACGCAGTATTTT.

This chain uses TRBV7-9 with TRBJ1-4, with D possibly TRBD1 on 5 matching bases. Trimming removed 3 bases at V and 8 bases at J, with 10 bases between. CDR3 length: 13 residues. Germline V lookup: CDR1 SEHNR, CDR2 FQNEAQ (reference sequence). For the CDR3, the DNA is TGTGCCAGCAGCTTCGGGGGAAACGAAAAACTGTTTTTT. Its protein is CASSFGGNEKLFF.

CDR3 region: CAISMTGGDGYTF. The CDR3 DNA sequence: TGTGCCATCAGTATGACAGGGGGCGATGGCTACACCTTC. This chain uses TRBV10-3 with TRBJ1-2; TRBD1 agrees at 10 bases. The CDR3 covers 13 residues. Trimming removed 5 bases from V and 6 bases from J; junction bases left unmatched: 3. Germline loops: CDR1 ENHRY, CDR2 SYGVKD.

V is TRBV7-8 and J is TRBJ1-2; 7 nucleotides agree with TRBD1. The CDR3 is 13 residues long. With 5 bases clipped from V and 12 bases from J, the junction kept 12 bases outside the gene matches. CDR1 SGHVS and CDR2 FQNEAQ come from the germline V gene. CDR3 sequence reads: CASSDRVLKNDTF. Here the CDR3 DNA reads TGTGCCAGCAGCGACAGGGTCCTAAAGAACGACACCTTC. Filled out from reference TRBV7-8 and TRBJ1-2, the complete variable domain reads GAGVSQSPRYKVAKRGQDVALRCDPISGHVSLFWYQQALGQGPEFLTYFQNEAQLDKSGLPSDRFFAERPEGSVSTLKIQRTQQEDSAVYLCASSDRVLKNDTFGSGTRLTVV.

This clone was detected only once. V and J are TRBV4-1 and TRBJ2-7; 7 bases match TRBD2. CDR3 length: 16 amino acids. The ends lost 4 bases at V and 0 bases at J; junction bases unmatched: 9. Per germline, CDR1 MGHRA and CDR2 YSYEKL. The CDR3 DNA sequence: TGCGCCAGCAGCCCCCCTCGGTGGACTAGCTCCTACGAGCAGTACTTC. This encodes CASSPPRWTSSYEQYF.

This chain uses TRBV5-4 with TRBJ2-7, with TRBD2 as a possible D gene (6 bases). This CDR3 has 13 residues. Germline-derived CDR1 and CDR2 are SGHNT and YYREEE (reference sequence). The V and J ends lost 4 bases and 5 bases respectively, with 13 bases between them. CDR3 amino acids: CASSVGTGDEQYF. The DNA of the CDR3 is TGTGCCAGCAGCGTTGGGACTGGAGACGAGCAGTACTTC.

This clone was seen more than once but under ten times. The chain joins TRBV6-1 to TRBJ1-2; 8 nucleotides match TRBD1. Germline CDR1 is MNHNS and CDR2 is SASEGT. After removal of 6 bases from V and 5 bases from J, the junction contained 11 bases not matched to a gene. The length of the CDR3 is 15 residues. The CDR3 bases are TGTGCCAGCAGACCGACAGGGGCGGCTGGGTATGGCTACACCTTC. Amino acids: CASRPTGAAGYGYTF.

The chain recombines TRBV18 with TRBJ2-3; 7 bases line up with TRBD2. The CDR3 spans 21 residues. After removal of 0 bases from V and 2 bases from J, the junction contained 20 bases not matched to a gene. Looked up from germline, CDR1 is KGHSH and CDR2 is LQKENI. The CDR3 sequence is CASSPPVWQGIQRGITDTQYF. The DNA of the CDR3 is TGTGCCAGCTCACCACCGGTGTGGCAGGGAATTCAGCGGGGAATCACAGATACGCAGTATTTT.

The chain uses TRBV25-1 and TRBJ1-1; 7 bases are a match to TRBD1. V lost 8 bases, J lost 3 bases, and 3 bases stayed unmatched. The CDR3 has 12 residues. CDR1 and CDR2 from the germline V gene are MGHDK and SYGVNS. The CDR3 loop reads CASARGDTEAFF. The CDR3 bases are TGTGCCAGCGCCAGGGGGGACACTGAAGCTTTCTTT.

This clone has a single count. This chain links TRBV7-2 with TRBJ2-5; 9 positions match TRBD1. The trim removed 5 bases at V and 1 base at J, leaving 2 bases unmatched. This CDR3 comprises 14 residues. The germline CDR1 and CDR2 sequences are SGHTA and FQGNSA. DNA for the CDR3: TGTGCCAGCAGCGGACAGGGGTCCCAAGAGACCCAGTACTTC. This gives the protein CASSGQGSQETQYF.

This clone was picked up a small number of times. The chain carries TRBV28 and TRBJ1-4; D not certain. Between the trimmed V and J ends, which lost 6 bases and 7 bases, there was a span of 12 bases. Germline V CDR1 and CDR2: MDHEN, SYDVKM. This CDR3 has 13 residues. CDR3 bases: TGTGCCAGCAGACGACCGCCGGGTGAAAAACTGTTTTTT. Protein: CASRRPPGEKLFF. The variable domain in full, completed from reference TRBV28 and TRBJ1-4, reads DVKVTQSSRYLVKRTGEKVFLECVQDMDHENMFWYRQDPGLGLRLIYFSYDVKMKEKGDIPEGYSVSREKKERFSLILESASTNQTSMYLCASRRPPGEKLFFGSGTQLSVL.

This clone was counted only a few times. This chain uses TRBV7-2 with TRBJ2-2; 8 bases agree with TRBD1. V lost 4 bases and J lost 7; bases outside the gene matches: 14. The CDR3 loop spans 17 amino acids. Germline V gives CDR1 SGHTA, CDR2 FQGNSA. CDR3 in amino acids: CASSSQGQGAFVGELFF. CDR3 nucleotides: TGTGCCAGCAGCTCCCAGGGGCAGGGGGCGTTTGTCGGGGAGCTGTTTTTT.

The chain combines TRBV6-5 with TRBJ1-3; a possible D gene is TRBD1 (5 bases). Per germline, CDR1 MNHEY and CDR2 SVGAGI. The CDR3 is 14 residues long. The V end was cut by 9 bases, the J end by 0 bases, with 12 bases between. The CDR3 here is CASRRTSSGNTIYF. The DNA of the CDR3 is TGTGCCAGTCGACGGACATCCTCTGGAAACACCATATATTTT.

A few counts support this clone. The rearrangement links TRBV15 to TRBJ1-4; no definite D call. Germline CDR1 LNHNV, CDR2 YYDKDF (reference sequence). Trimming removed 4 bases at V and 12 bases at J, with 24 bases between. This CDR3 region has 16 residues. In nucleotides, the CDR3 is TGTGCCACCAGCAAAAATCAACCCAGGAATGCCCGAGAACTGTTTTTT. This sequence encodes CATSKNQPRNARELFF.